What follows is one T cell receptor (beta chain) and its context. Its antigen is undetermined. Between the trimmed V and J ends, which lost 6 bases and 6 bases, there was a span of 15 bases. The germline gives CDR1 SNHLY, CDR2 FYNNEI. The length of the CDR3 is 15 residues. 60 Vbeta and 13 Jbeta primers were used in PCR. Sequencing was performed with immunoSEQ multiplex PCR; in TCRdb, only in-frame clones are kept and a portion is missing. The sample contains under 250,000 clones, around 77% of which appear only once. The entry originates in a study of cytomegalovirus exposure and HLA in healthy donors. About the study: Ancestry clustering placed around four fifths of roughly 410 genotyped donors in the Caucasian-associated cluster.

Overall study findings and caveats: A likely sequencing artifact accounted for one observed cluster of highly shared sequence variants.

The gene calls are TRBV2 and TRBJ1-6; TRBD1 might be the D (5 bases). The specimen was PBMCs. The clonotype originates from a man in his thirties or forties in good health and CMV-seronegative. The CDR3, as DNA: TGTGCCAGCAGGGACGCAGGGCCCACTAATTCACCCCTCCACTTT. This sequence encodes CASRDAGPTNSPLHF.